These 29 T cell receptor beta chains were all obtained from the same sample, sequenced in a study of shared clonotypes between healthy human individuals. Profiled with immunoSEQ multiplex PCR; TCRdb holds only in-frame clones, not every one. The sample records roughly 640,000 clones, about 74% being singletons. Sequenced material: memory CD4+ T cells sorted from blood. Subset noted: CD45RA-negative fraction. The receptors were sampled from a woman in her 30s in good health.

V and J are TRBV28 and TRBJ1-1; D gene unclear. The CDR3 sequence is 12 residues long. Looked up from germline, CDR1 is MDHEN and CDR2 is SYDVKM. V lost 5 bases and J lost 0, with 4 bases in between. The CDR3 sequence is CASSAMNTEAFF. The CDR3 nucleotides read TGTGCCAGCAGTGCCATGAACACTGAAGCTTTCTTT.

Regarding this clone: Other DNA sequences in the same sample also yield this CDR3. CDR3: CASSERQGNQPQHF. CDR3 nucleotides: TGTGCCAGCAGCGAGCGGCAGGGTAATCAGCCCCAGCATTTT. The rearrangement links TRBV2 to TRBJ1-5, with D perhaps matching TRBD1 (5 bases). V lost 6 bases, J lost 4 bases, and 13 bases lay in between. CDR3 length equals 14 residues. CDR1 SNHLY and CDR2 FYNNEI come from the germline V gene.

CDR3 in amino acids: CAGGSYNEQFF. CDR3 DNA: TGTGCCGGCGGGTCCTACAATGAGCAGTTCTTC. The chain is built from TRBV19 and TRBJ2-1; weak D call: TRBD2 (5 bases). Trimming removed 11 bases from V and 1 base from J, with 6 bases in between. The CDR3 is made up of 11 amino acids. CDR1 is LNHDA, CDR2 SQIVND, per germline (reference sequence).

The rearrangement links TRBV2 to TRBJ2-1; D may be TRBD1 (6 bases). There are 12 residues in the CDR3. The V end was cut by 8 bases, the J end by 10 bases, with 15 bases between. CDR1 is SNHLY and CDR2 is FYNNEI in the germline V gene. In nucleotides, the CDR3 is TGTGCCAGCGAACTACAGGGCAGGGAGCAGTTCTTC. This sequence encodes CASELQGREQFF. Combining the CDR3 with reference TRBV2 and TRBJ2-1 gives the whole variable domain EPEVTQTPSHQVTQMGQEVILRCVPISNHLYFYWYRQILGQKVEFLVSFYNNEISEKSEIFDDQFSVERPDGSNFTLKIRSTKLEDSAMYFCASELQGREQFFGPGTRLTVL.

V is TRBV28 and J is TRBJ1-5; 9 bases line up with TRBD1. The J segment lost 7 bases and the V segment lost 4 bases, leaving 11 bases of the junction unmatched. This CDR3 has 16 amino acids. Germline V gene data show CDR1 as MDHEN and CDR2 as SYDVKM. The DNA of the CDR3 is TGTGCCAGCAGTTCCATATGGACAGGGGCTGGGCAGCCCCAGCATTTT. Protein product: CASSSIWTGAGQPQHF.

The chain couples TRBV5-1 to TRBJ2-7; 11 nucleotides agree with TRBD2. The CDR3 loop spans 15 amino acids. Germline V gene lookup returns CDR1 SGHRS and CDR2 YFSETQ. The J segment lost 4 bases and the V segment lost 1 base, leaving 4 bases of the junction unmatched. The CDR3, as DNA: TGCGCCAGCAGCTTGACTAGCGGGAGTGGGTACGAGCAGTACTTC. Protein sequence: CASSLTSGSGYEQYF.

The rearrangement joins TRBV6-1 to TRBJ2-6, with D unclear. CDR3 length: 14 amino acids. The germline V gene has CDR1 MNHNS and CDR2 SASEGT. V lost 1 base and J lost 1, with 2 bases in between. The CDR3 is CASSEDSGANVLTF. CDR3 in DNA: TGTGCCAGCAGTGAAGATTCTGGGGCCAACGTCCTGACTTTC.

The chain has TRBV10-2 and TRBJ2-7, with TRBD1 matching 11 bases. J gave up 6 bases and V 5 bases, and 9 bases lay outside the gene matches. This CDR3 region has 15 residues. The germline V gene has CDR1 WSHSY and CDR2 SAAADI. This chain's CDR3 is CASSPNGQGAGEQYF. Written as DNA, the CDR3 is TGCGCCAGCAGTCCTAACGGACAGGGGGCCGGCGAGCAGTACTTC.

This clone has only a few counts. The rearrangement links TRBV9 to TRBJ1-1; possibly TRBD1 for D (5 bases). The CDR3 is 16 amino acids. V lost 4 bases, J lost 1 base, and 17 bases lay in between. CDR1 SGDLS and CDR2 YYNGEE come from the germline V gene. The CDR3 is CASSSRGKGPNTEAFF. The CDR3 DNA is TGTGCCAGCAGCTCAAGAGGGAAGGGACCGAACACTGAAGCTTTCTTT.

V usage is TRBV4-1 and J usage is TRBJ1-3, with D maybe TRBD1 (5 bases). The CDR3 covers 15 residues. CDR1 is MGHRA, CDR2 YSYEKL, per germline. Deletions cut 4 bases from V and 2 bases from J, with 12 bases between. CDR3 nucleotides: TGCGCCAGCAGCCCCCGGAGGGGAACTGGAAACACCATATATTTT. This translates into CASSPRRGTGNTIYF.

The CDR3 reads CASSLVTGGGNEQFF. The CDR3 DNA sequence: TGCGCCAGCAGCTTGGTTACGGGAGGGGGCAATGAGCAGTTCTTC. The chain couples TRBV5-1 to TRBJ2-1, with 8 bases fitting TRBD2. Trimming took 0 bases from V and 6 from J; bases not matched to a gene: 5. The CDR3 is made up of 15 amino acids. Per germline, CDR1 SGHRS and CDR2 YFSETQ.

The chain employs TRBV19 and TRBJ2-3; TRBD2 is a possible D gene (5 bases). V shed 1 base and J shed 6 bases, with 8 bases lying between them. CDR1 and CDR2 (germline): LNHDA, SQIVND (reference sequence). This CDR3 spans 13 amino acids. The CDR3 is CASSIGAADTQYF. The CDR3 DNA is TGTGCCAGTAGTATAGGAGCGGCGGATACGCAGTATTTT. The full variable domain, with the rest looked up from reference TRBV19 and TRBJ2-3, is DGGITQSPKYLFRKEGQNVTLSCEQNLNHDAMYWYRQDPGQGLRLIYYSQIVNDFQKGDIAEGYSVSREKKESFPLTVTSAQKNPTAFYLCASSIGAADTQYFGPGTRLTVL.

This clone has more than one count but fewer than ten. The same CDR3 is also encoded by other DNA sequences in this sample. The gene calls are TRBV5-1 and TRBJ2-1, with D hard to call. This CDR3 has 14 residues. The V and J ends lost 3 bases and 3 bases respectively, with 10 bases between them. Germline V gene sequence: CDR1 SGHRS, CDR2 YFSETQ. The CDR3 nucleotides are TGCGCCAGCAGCTGGGGTAACAGCTACAATGAGCAGTTCTTC. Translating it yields CASSWGNSYNEQFF.

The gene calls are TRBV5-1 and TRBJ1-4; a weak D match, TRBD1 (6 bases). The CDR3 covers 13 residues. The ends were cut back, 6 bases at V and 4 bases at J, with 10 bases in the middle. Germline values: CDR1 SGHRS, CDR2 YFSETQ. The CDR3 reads CASTGGHNEKLFF. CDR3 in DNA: TGCGCCAGCACGGGGGGGCATAATGAAAAACTGTTTTTT.

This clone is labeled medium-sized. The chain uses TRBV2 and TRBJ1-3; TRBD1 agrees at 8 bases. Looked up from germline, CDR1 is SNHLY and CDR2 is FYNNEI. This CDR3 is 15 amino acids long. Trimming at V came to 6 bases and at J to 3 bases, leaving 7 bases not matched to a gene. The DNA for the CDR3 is TGTGCCAGCAGCCAGGGGGCGGGAAATGGAAACACCATATATTTT. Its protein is CASSQGAGNGNTIYF.

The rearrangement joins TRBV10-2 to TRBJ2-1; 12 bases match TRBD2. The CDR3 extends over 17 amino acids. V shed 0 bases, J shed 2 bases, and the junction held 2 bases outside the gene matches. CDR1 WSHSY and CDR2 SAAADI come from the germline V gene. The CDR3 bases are TGCGCCAGCAGTGAGTCACTAGCGGGAGGAGCCTACAATGAGCAGTTCTTC. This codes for CASSESLAGGAYNEQFF.

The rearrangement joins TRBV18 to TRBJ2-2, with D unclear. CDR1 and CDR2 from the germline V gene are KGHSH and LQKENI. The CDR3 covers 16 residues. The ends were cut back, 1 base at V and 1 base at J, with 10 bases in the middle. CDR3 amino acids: CASSPQSQLNTGELFF. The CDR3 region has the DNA TGTGCCAGCTCACCACAAAGTCAGTTGAACACCGGGGAGCTGTTTTTT.

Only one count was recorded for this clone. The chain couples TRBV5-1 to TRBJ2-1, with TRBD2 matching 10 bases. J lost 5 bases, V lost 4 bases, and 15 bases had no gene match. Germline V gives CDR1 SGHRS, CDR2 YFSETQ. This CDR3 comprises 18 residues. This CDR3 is CASSRDSRGLAVNNEQFF. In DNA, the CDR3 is TGCGCCAGCAGCCGTGACTCGAGAGGACTAGCGGTTAACAATGAGCAGTTCTTC.

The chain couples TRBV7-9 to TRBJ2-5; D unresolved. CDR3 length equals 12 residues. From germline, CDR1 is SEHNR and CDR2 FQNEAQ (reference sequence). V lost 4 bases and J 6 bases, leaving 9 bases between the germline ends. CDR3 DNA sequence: TGTGCCAGCAGCTCTACCGGTCAGACCCAGTACTTC. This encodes CASSSTGQTQYF.

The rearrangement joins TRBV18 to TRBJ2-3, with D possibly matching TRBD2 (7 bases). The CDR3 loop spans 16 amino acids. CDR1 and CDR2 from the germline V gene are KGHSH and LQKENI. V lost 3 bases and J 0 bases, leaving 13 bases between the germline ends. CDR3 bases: TGTGCCAGCTCACCTGGCGGGGGCGGTAGCACAGATACGCAGTATTTT. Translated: CASSPGGGGSTDTQYF.

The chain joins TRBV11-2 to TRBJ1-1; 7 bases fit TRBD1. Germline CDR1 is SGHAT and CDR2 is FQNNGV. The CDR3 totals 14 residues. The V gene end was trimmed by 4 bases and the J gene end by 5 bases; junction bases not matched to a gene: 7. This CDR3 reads CASSSGGLMTEAFF. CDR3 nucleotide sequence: TGTGCCAGCAGCTCAGGGGGGTTGATGACTGAAGCTTTCTTT.

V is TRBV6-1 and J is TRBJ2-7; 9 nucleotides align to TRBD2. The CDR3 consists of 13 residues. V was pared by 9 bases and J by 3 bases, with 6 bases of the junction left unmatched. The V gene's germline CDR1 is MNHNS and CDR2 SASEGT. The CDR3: CASQTSGGYEQYF. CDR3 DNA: TGTGCCAGTCAGACTAGCGGAGGCTACGAGCAGTACTTC.

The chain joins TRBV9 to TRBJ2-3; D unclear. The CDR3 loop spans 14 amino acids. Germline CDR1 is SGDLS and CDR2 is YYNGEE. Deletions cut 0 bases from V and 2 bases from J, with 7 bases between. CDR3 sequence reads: CASSVDVFTDTQYF. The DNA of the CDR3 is TGTGCCAGCAGCGTAGATGTCTTCACAGATACGCAGTATTTT.

The CDR3 sequence: CASSRGVAYNEQFF. The CDR3 DNA follows: TGTGCCAGTAGTAGAGGTGTGGCGTACAATGAGCAGTTCTTC. This chain links TRBV19 with TRBJ2-1; D unclear. The CDR3 is 14 amino acids. Trimming stripped 4 bases from V and 4 bases from J, with 11 bases between. Germline V lookup: CDR1 LNHDA, CDR2 SQIVND (reference sequence).

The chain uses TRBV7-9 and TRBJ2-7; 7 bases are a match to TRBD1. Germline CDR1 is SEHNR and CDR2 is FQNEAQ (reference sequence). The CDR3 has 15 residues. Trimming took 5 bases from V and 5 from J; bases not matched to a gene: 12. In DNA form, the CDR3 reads TGTGCCAGCAGCCCTGACAGGGCATTTCCTGACGAGCAGTACTTC. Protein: CASSPDRAFPDEQYF. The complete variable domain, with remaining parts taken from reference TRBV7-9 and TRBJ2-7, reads DTGVSQNPRHKITKRGQNVTFRCDPISEHNRLYWYRQTLGQGPEFLTYFQNEAQLEKSRLLSDRFSAERPKGSFSTLEIQRTEQGDSAMYLCASSPDRAFPDEQYFGPGTRLTVT.

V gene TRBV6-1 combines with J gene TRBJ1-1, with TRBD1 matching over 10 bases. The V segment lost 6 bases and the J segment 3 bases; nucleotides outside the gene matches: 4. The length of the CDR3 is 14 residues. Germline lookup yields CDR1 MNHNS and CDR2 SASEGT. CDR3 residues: CASRVGQGDTEAFF. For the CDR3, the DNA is TGTGCCAGCAGAGTAGGACAGGGGGACACTGAAGCTTTCTTT.

CDR3 in DNA: TGTGCCATCATCGGCCCGGGACACCGGAGGAAGAACACTGAAGCTTTCTTT. Translation gives CAIIGPGHRRKNTEAFF. The rearrangement joins TRBV10-3 to TRBJ1-1; D may be TRBD1 (6 bases). The CDR3 has 17 amino acids. V gave up 7 bases and J gave up 1 base, with 22 bases separating them. Germline CDR1 reads ENHRY; CDR2 reads SYGVKD.

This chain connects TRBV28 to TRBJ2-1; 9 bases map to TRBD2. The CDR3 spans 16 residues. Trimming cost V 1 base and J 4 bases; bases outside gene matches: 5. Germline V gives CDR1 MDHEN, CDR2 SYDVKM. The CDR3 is CASSLSGLAPYNEQFF. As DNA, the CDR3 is TGTGCCAGCAGTTTATCCGGACTAGCGCCATACAATGAGCAGTTCTTC. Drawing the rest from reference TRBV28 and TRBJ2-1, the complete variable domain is DVKVTQSSRYLVKRTGEKVFLECVQDMDHENMFWYRQDPGLGLRLIYFSYDVKMKEKGDIPEGYSVSREKKERFSLILESASTNQTSMYLCASSLSGLAPYNEQFFGPGTRLTVL.

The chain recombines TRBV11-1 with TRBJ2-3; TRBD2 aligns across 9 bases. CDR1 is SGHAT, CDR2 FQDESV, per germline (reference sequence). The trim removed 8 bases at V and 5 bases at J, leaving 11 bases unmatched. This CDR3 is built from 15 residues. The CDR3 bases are TGTGCCAGCGAACGGGGAGCGGGGGGCGGAGATACGCAGTATTTT. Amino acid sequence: CASERGAGGGDTQYF.